This passage covers 31 T cell receptor beta chains from one sample sequenced in a study of blood T cell repertoires in COVID-19. TCRdb keeps only in-frame clones here, not all; method: immunoSEQ multiplex PCR. In the table there are over 300,000 clones, 89% of which are singletons. Sequencing input: PBMCs or T cells enriched from blood (not recorded which). The receptors originated from a middle-aged woman who had recovered from COVID-19.

The J gene is TRBJ2-1, the V gene TRBV27; 8 nucleotides match TRBD2. Losses at the gene ends were 6 bases for V and 7 bases for J; bases not matched to a gene: 11. Germline V gene data show CDR1 as MNHEY and CDR2 as SMNVEV (reference sequence). CDR3 length: 15 residues. DNA of the CDR3: TGTGCCAGCAGCCTTAGCGGGGTCGGTGGGAATGAGCAGTTCTTC. It codes for CASSLSGVGGNEQFF.

This clone was recorded a few times. The chain is built from TRBV18 and TRBJ2-2; 12 bases align to TRBD2. V trimming: 5 bases; J trimming: 4 bases; junction bases outside the gene matches: 5. Germline CDR1 and CDR2: KGHSH and LQKENI. The length of the CDR3 is 16 residues. CDR3 protein: CASSSWTSGATGELFF. The DNA of the CDR3 is TGTGCCAGCTCATCCTGGACTAGCGGGGCCACCGGGGAGCTGTTTTTT.

The gene calls are TRBV15 and TRBJ1-1; a possible D gene is TRBD1 (5 bases). With 5 bases removed from V and 1 base from J, the gap between germline ends came to 14 bases. From germline, CDR1 is LNHNV and CDR2 YYDKDF (reference sequence). The CDR3 length is 15 residues. The CDR3 DNA sequence: TGTGCCACCAGCGTTACAGGAGTAGGGAACACTGAAGCTTTCTTT. This sequence encodes CATSVTGVGNTEAFF.

This chain joins TRBV15 and TRBJ2-1; TRBD2 matches 8 bases. Looked up from germline, CDR1 is LNHNV and CDR2 is YYDKDF (reference sequence). Trimming took 5 bases from V and 1 from J; bases not matched to a gene: 4. There are 15 residues in the CDR3. The CDR3 DNA reads TGTGCCACCAGCTCAGAGCGGGGGTCCTACAATGAGCAGTTCTTC. It codes for CATSSERGSYNEQFF.

The rearrangement joins TRBV19 to TRBJ1-5; D gene unclear. V was clipped by 2 bases and J by 5 bases, with 7 bases between them. From germline, CDR1 is LNHDA and CDR2 SQIVND (reference sequence). This CDR3 is 13 amino acids long. The CDR3 reads CASSINEYQPQHF. The DNA for the CDR3 is TGTGCCAGTAGTATAAACGAGTATCAGCCCCAGCATTTT. The full variable domain, in which reference TRBV19 and TRBJ1-5 provide the parts outside the CDR3, is DGGITQSPKYLFRKEGQNVTLSCEQNLNHDAMYWYRQDPGQGLRLIYYSQIVNDFQKGDIAEGYSVSREKKESFPLTVTSAQKNPTAFYLCASSINEYQPQHFGDGTRLSIL.

The chain combines TRBV7-3 with TRBJ2-2; 8 bases agree with TRBD2. The germline V gene has CDR1 SGHTA and CDR2 FQGTGA. The J segment lost 7 bases and the V segment lost 5 bases, leaving 12 bases of the junction unmatched. The CDR3 runs to 16 residues. This CDR3 is CASSPGPAGDVGELFF. CDR3 coding DNA: TGTGCCAGCAGCCCTGGGCCAGCGGGAGACGTCGGGGAGCTGTTTTTT.

The V gene is TRBV28, the J gene TRBJ2-1, with 9 nucleotides matching TRBD2. CDR3 length: 15 amino acids. V shed 3 bases and J 10 bases; nucleotides not matched to a gene: 10. Germline-derived CDR1 and CDR2 are MDHEN and SYDVKM. CDR3 DNA sequence: TGTGCCAGCAGTTTTAGGGGGCTAGCGGGGCCCGAGCAGTTCTTC. Translated: CASSFRGLAGPEQFF.

The chain employs TRBV19 and TRBJ1-1, with 10 bases aligning to TRBD1. The CDR3 consists of 14 residues. CDR1 and CDR2 (germline): LNHDA, SQIVND (reference sequence). The V and J ends lost 3 bases and 7 bases, in that order; junction bases with no gene match: 5. Written as DNA, the CDR3 is TGTGCCAGTAGTATTGTGACAGGGGGCCTTGAAGCTTTCTTT. This gives the protein CASSIVTGGLEAFF.

The chain recombines TRBV20-1 with TRBJ2-5; TRBD2 aligns across 8 bases. This CDR3 is 15 amino acids long. Trimming at V came to 3 bases and at J to 5 bases, leaving 11 bases not matched to a gene. The V gene's germline CDR1 is DFQATT and CDR2 SNEGSKA (reference sequence). CDR3 bases: TGCAGTGCTAGTCCTCCAGGCGGGGGGCGGGAGACCCAGTACTTC. This translates into CSASPPGGGRETQYF.

Points on this clone: Other DNA sequences within the sample encode an identical CDR3. This chain connects TRBV3-1 (or the pseudogene TRBV3-2) to TRBJ2-7, with TRBD1 matching over 9 bases. Germline V CDR1 and CDR2: LGHDT, YNNKEL (reference sequence). The CDR3 runs to 12 residues. Unmatched junction bases numbered 2, after V lost 5 bases and J lost 6 bases. The CDR3, as DNA: TGTGCCAGCAGCACAGGGGGCGCCGAGCAGTACTTC. The encoded protein is CASSTGGAEQYF.

The rearrangement links TRBV7-9 to TRBJ1-1; D not certain. Trimming took 5 bases from V and 4 from J, leaving 11 bases between them. Germline V lookup: CDR1 SEHNR, CDR2 FQNEAQ (reference sequence). CDR3 length: 13 amino acids. The CDR3 region is CASSPGRSTEAFF. In nucleotides, the CDR3 is TGTGCCAGCAGCCCGGGGAGGAGCACTGAAGCTTTCTTT.

This chain joins TRBV29-1 and TRBJ2-3; TRBD1 agrees at 9 bases. V shed 5 bases and J 2 bases; nucleotides not matched to a gene: 5. The CDR3 sequence is 14 residues long. The germline V gene has CDR1 SQVTM and CDR2 ANQGSEA. CDR3 amino acids: CSVQGQGYTDTQYF. In DNA, the CDR3 is TGCAGCGTTCAAGGACAGGGGTACACAGATACGCAGTATTTT.

The rearrangement joins TRBV28 to TRBJ1-3, with no clear D. The CDR3 runs to 14 residues. The germline CDR1 and CDR2 sequences are MDHEN and SYDVKM. Between the trimmed V and J ends, which lost 2 bases and 0 bases, there was a span of 5 bases. CDR3 DNA: TGTGCCAGCAGTTTACCGAGCTCTGGAAACACCATATATTTT. Translated, it gives CASSLPSSGNTIYF.

V gene TRBV4-1 combines with J gene TRBJ1-1; D might be TRBD1 (6 bases). From germline, CDR1 is MGHRA and CDR2 YSYEKL. Trimming left V 6 bases short and J 4 bases short, with 12 bases between. There are 13 residues in the CDR3. The CDR3 DNA follows: TGCGCCAGCAGTTATGAGACAGGCACTGAAGCTTTCTTT. This gives the protein CASSYETGTEAFF.

The chain has TRBV7-3 and TRBJ2-2, with 8 bases fitting TRBD2. Looked up from germline, CDR1 is SGHTA and CDR2 is FQGTGA. Trimming at V came to 0 bases and at J to 2 bases, leaving 8 bases not matched to a gene. This CDR3 spans 18 amino acids. The chain's CDR3 is CASSLTPSGSLNTGELFF. The DNA of the CDR3 is TGTGCCAGCAGCTTAACCCCCAGCGGGAGCCTCAACACCGGGGAGCTGTTTTTT.

The V gene is TRBV3-1 (or the pseudogene TRBV3-2), the J gene TRBJ2-3, with D perhaps TRBD2 (5 bases). The CDR3 is 15 residues long. From germline, CDR1 is LGHDT and CDR2 YNNKEL (reference sequence). V gave up 4 bases and J gave up 3 bases, with 14 bases separating them. CDR3 loop: CASSPRLGGTDTQYF. For the CDR3, the DNA is TGTGCCAGCAGCCCCCGCCTAGGAGGTACAGATACGCAGTATTTT.

V gene TRBV2 combines with J gene TRBJ2-1, with D possibly being TRBD2 (7 bases). Germline CDR1 reads SNHLY; CDR2 reads FYNNEI. Deletions cut 0 bases from V and 2 bases from J, with 20 bases between. The CDR3 loop spans 19 amino acids. The CDR3 region is CASSEAQVGGPRAYNEQFF. CDR3 nucleotide sequence: TGTGCCAGCAGTGAAGCTCAGGTGGGGGGGCCCAGGGCCTACAATGAGCAGTTCTTC.

The rearrangement uses TRBV5-4 and TRBJ1-1; D is unresolved. The CDR3 consists of 14 residues. Germline CDR1 SGHNT, CDR2 YYREEE (reference sequence). Trimming removed 6 bases from V and 0 bases from J, with 12 bases in between. CDR3 sequence reads: CASTATLMNTEAFF. CDR3 nucleotide sequence: TGTGCCAGCACCGCGACACTTATGAACACTGAAGCTTTCTTT.

The genes are TRBV19 and TRBJ1-4, with 8 bases fitting TRBD1. After removal of 7 bases from V and 3 bases from J, the junction contained 4 bases not matched to a gene. The CDR3 covers 14 residues. CDR1 and CDR2 (germline): LNHDA, SQIVND (reference sequence). The CDR3 DNA reads as TGTGCCAGTACCTCGGGACAGGCTAATGAAAAACTGTTTTTT. This encodes CASTSGQANEKLFF. Full variable domain (missing parts from reference TRBV19 and TRBJ1-4): DGGITQSPKYLFRKEGQNVTLSCEQNLNHDAMYWYRQDPGQGLRLIYYSQIVNDFQKGDIAEGYSVSREKKESFPLTVTSAQKNPTAFYLCASTSGQANEKLFFGSGTQLSVL.

The CDR3 here is CATSDSTGGYTEAFF. The DNA for the CDR3 is TGTGCCACCAGTGATTCTACAGGGGGGTACACTGAAGCTTTCTTT. The chain combines TRBV24-1 with TRBJ1-1; 8 bases match TRBD1. V lost 2 bases, J lost 3 bases, and 4 bases stayed unmatched. There are 15 residues in the CDR3. Germline values: CDR1 KGHDR, CDR2 SFDVKD.

The chain couples TRBV2 to TRBJ2-3, with D hard to call. The V gene lost 6 bases and the J gene lost 5 bases, with 12 bases spanning the gap. Germline CDR1 reads SNHLY; CDR2 reads FYNNEI. The CDR3 length is 13 residues. CDR3 sequence: CASSLYSVDTQYF. CDR3 sequence (DNA): TGTGCCAGCAGCCTCTATAGTGTAGATACGCAGTATTTT.

The chain links TRBV3-1 (or the pseudogene TRBV3-2) to TRBJ1-6, with D hard to call. From germline, CDR1 is LGHDT and CDR2 YNNKEL (reference sequence). V shed 2 bases and J shed 9 bases, with 8 bases lying between them. The CDR3 totals 13 residues. The CDR3 DNA follows: TGTGCCAGCAGCCAACTTGAGGGTTCACCCCTCCACTTT. This gives the protein CASSQLEGSPLHF.

V is TRBV5-1 and J is TRBJ2-7, with TRBD2 identical over 9 bases. Trimming removed 0 bases from V and 7 bases from J; junction bases left unmatched: 8. CDR3 length: 15 amino acids. The germline CDR1 and CDR2 sequences are SGHRS and YFSETQ. The CDR3 nucleotides are TGCGCCAGCAGCTTGGGAATAGCGGGAGCGGGGGAGCAGTACTTC. Its translation is CASSLGIAGAGEQYF.

This chain joins TRBV5-1 and TRBJ2-5; perhaps TRBD2 as D (5 bases). The CDR3 totals 13 residues. Looked up from germline, CDR1 is SGHRS and CDR2 is YFSETQ. V was shortened by 7 bases and J by 2 bases, with 12 bases between the two germline ends. The CDR3 here is CASGSGIQETQYF. The CDR3 DNA follows: TGCGCCAGCGGGTCCGGGATACAAGAGACCCAGTACTTC.

This sequence joins TRBV4-3 and TRBJ2-3; TRBD2 agrees at 8 bases. CDR1 is LGHNA and CDR2 is YSLEER in the germline V gene. V lost 0 bases and J lost 5; bases outside the gene matches: 4. The CDR3 has 15 residues. The CDR3 nucleotides are TGCGCCAGCAGCCAAGATAGAGCGGGAGTAGATACGCAGTATTTT. Amino acids: CASSQDRAGVDTQYF.

V usage is TRBV18 and J usage is TRBJ2-1; the match to TRBD2 covers 8 bases. V gave up 2 bases and J gave up 8 bases; unmatched junction bases: 17. CDR3 length equals 18 residues. Germline CDR1 and CDR2: KGHSH and LQKENI. The DNA for the CDR3 is TGTGCCAGCTCACCAGAGGCGCCGGCCGGGAGGGCCGCCTATGAGCAGTTCTTC. This gives the protein CASSPEAPAGRAAYEQFF.

This chain connects TRBV19 to TRBJ2-5, with 8 nucleotides matching TRBD1. The CDR3 sequence is 15 residues long. Per the germline V gene, CDR1 is LNHDA and CDR2 is SQIVND (reference sequence). V was pared by 5 bases and J by 3 bases, with 8 bases of the junction left unmatched. CDR3 residues: CASSARQGTEETQYF. The CDR3, as DNA: TGTGCCAGTAGTGCTAGACAGGGGACAGAAGAGACCCAGTACTTC.

The V gene is TRBV18, the J gene TRBJ1-1; possible D gene TRBD1, 5 bases. The CDR3 has 14 amino acids. Trimming shortened V by 0 bases and J by 6 bases, and 11 bases separated the two germline ends. CDR1 is KGHSH, CDR2 LQKENI, per germline. CDR3 protein: CASSPPGDSPEAFF. The CDR3 nucleotides read TGTGCCAGCTCACCACCGGGGGACTCCCCTGAAGCTTTCTTT.

The chain links TRBV9 to TRBJ1-6; the match to TRBD1 covers 7 bases. This CDR3 has 16 amino acids. Trimming took 2 bases from V and 3 from J; bases not matched to a gene: 5. Germline V gives CDR1 SGDLS, CDR2 YYNGEE. CDR3 loop: CASSVTGALYNSPLHF. The CDR3 DNA reads TGTGCCAGCAGCGTTACAGGGGCTCTCTATAATTCACCCCTCCACTTT. Complete variable domain (other parts from reference TRBV9 and TRBJ1-6): DSGVTQTPKHLITATGQRVTLRCSPRSGDLSVYWYQQSLDQGLQFLIQYYNGEERAKGNILERFSAQQFPDLHSELNLSSLELGDSALYFCASSVTGALYNSPLHFGNGTRLTVT.

This sequence joins TRBV25-1 and TRBJ2-2, with TRBD2 identical over 8 bases. In germline, CDR1 is MGHDK, CDR2 SYGVNS. J was trimmed by 3 bases and V by 1 base; bases with no gene match: 4. The CDR3 runs to 16 residues. CDR3 nucleotides: TGTGCCAGCAGTGAATTCAGCGGGAGTCACACCGGGGAGCTGTTTTTT. Residues: CASSEFSGSHTGELFF.

The chain is built from TRBV6-5 and TRBJ2-2; a possible D gene is TRBD2 (5 bases). This CDR3 contains 13 residues. Deletions cut 6 bases from V and 4 bases from J, with 9 bases between. The germline V gene encodes CDR1 MNHEY and CDR2 SVGAGI. CDR3: CASRVGSTGELFF. In nucleotides, the CDR3 is TGTGCCAGCAGGGTGGGGAGCACCGGGGAGCTGTTTTTT.